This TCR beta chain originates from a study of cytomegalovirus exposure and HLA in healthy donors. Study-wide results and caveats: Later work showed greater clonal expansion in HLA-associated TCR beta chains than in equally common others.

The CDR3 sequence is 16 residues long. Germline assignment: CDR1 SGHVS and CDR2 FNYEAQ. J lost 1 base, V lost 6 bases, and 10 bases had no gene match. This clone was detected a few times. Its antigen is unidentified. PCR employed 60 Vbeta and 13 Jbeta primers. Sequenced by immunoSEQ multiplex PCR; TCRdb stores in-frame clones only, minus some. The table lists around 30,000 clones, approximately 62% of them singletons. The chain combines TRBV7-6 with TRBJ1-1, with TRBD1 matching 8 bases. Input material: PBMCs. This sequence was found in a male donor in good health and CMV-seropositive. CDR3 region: CASSLSSGGRNTEAFF. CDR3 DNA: TGTGCCAGCAGTTTATCGTCAGGGGGCAGGAACACTGAAGCTTTCTTT.